Detailed here is one TCR beta chain. There is no known antigen for this receptor. There are no base qualities to consult, and no much larger clone falls within one base. The entry originates in a study of T cell responses to AZD1222 COVID-19 vaccine (dated by TCRdb to the early 2020s). Looking at the study overall: A total of 233 trial participants underwent TCR sequencing, of whom nearly 210 had received two doses of AZD1222 and 26 had received two doses of the MenACWY control vaccine. Trial participants were enrolled by age into subgroups of 18-55, 56-69 and 70-plus years, and about 150, 27 and 61 TCR-sequenced participants, respectively, were included in these subgroups.

Sample time point, as interpreted from the label and publication: about 28 days (+/-7) after the second vaccine dose. AZD1222 recipients with second doses at about 4 weeks or about 12 weeks were pooled, because spike-specific TCR depth and breadth did not differ between schedules. Samples from vaccinated people were obtained from the UK trials COV001 and COV002, which included a single-blind randomized controlled phase 2/3 trial of AZD1222 (ChAdOx1 nCoV-19) in healthy adults. For TCRbeta chain sequencing, PBMC samples were collected from trial participants at day 0 and at day 28 after the second dose. Summary of the overall study and its limitations: Because no day 14 peak-response samples were available, the repertoires could be characterized only after the peak T cell response. The whole spike protein was spanned by vaccine-associated CD4 TCRs, and dominant responses were seen in regions 160-218 and 743-854. Conclusions about previously exposed vaccinees are limited because only six or seven AZD1222 recipients were SARS-CoV-2 seropositive at baseline. Spike-specific TCR breadth and depth rose significantly after two AZD1222 doses compared with day 0 and with MenACWY recipients. Reportedly, close to half of the unique spike-specific TCRs recognized epitopes lying outside the regions that are mutated in the B.1.351 and B.1.1.7 variants. Participants were mostly white British, with more females than males. The authors suggested clonal diversity may have been underestimated. The 56-69-year group was small, and its depth increase did not reach significance, likely because of low power.

The CDR3 regions of human TCRbeta chains were subjected to immunosequencing. Processing in the source paper ran as follows. Repertoire TCRs were matched against a reference library of SARS-CoV-2-specific TCRs generated with the MIRA antigen-specificity platform. Breadth was defined as the fraction of unique TCRs that were SARS-CoV-2-associated. Depth was defined as the fraction of total T cells that were SARS-CoV-2-associated. Using the MIRA data, every spike-specific TCR was mapped to the spike region that the TCR reacted to and assigned to either a CD4 or a CD8 class. Log10-transformed breadth and depth values were compared by one-way ANOVA with Sidak's multiple comparisons tests. In TCRdb, the immuneACCESS table is reduced to in-frame sequences with V and J assigned. These tables do not hold every clone; where another copy was compared, an unresolved V gene accounts for under half, and the others remain unexplained. That table supplies the V and J calls and clone size; D and trimming were determined from the DNA. The sample table contains 110,000 or so clones; only one count was recorded for approximately 86% of them. The ten largest clones represent 17% of the sample.

This sample comprised peripheral blood, obtained 28 days after the second AZD1222 dose. The TCR comes from an adult who received the AZD1222 COVID-19 vaccine.

The CDR3 protein is CASSEKILNQHF. At the DNA level, the sequence is TGTGCCAGCAGCGAAAAGATCCTAAACCAGCATTTT. The sequence is built from TRBV12-3 or TRBV12-4 and TRBJ1-5; no D gene call is confident. The CDR3 runs 12 amino acids, cysteine and phenylalanine included. Only the CDR3 DNA is retained, 36 bases long and in frame from the first base. V lost 6 bases and J lost 12 bases; the stretch between them is 15 bases long.